The rows below give T cell receptor beta chains drawn from one sample of a study of cytomegalovirus exposure and HLA in healthy donors. The table came from immunoSEQ multiplex PCR; TCRdb's copy has only in-frame clones and leaves some out. The data contain tens of thousands of clones, around 94% of them singletons. The material sequenced was PBMCs. All receptors derive from a man aged 18 to 30 in good health and CMV-seronegative. Both conserved end residues are trimmed from each CDR3. The order of the fields is J gene, V gene, CDR3 protein.

J gene: TRBJ1-3
V gene: TRBV6-1
CDR3 protein: ASTDPGGSGNTIY

J gene: TRBJ2-1
V gene: TRBV6-1
CDR3 protein: ASYGGLNEQF

J gene: TRBJ2-1
V gene: TRBV7-3
CDR3 protein: ASSLVAGVDNEQF

J gene: TRBJ1-1
V gene: TRBV6-5
CDR3 protein: ASIPETGMNTEAF

J gene: TRBJ1-2
V gene: TRBV19
CDR3 protein: ASSRTGGDGSYT

J gene: TRBJ2-3
V gene: TRBV9
CDR3 protein: ASSVGGFQY

J gene: TRBJ2-3
V gene: TRBV18
CDR3 protein: ASSPGLAGGPGTDTQY

J gene: TRBJ1-5
V gene: TRBV4-3
CDR3 protein: ASSRYRGEPQH

J gene: TRBJ1-5
V gene: TRBV19
CDR3 protein: ASRDRVVQPQH

J gene: TRBJ2-1
V gene: TRBV12-5
CDR3 protein: ASGAHGTGLYNEQF

J gene: TRBJ2-5
V gene: TRBV5-6
CDR3 protein: ASSLPPGLAGGPQETQY

J gene: TRBJ1-5
V gene: TRBV11-2
CDR3 protein: ASSLGTGALLSQPQH

J gene: TRBJ1-5
V gene: TRBV5-6
CDR3 protein: ASSLGGGNQPQH

J gene: TRBJ2-3
V gene: TRBV5-4
CDR3 protein: ASSLGGLAADTQY

J gene: TRBJ2-7
V gene: TRBV28
CDR3 protein: ASRFGTASYEQY

J gene: TRBJ2-1
V gene: TRBV29-1
CDR3 protein: SVEDLASGRDGWYNEQF

J gene: TRBJ2-1
V gene: TRBV30
CDR3 protein: ACLVPGGRNEQF

J gene: TRBJ1-1
V gene: TRBV30
CDR3 protein: AWSGELIRTMNTEAF

J gene: TRBJ1-2
V gene: TRBV5-1
CDR3 protein: ASSPGTGPLANYGYT

J gene: TRBJ1-1
V gene: TRBV5-1
CDR3 protein: ASSPTPGQGPEAF

J gene: TRBJ2-2
V gene: TRBV5-4
CDR3 protein: ASSSRQGNTGELF

J gene: TRBJ2-1
V gene: TRBV6-5
CDR3 protein: ASSYGTGWGEQF

J gene: TRBJ2-3
V gene: TRBV6-5
CDR3 protein: ASSRLSGLGGTQY

J gene: TRBJ2-7
V gene: TRBV10-2
CDR3 protein: ASSESILIGTGHDEQY

J gene: TRBJ2-4
V gene: TRBV7-8
CDR3 protein: ASSLGKGLAKNIQY

J gene: TRBJ2-1
V gene: TRBV7-2
CDR3 protein: ASSLAGTSPRNEQF

J gene: TRBJ1-2
V gene: TRBV7-9
CDR3 protein: ASSPLRDREENT

J gene: TRBJ2-5
V gene: TRBV9
CDR3 protein: ASSGGLGSEETQY

J gene: TRBJ2-1
V gene: TRBV5-5
CDR3 protein: ASRVQGGLAGVDNEQF

J gene: TRBJ1-2
V gene: TRBV19
CDR3 protein: ASSTDRGQVYGYT

J gene: TRBJ1-4
V gene: TRBV10-1
CDR3 protein: ASSESRDREELF

J gene: TRBJ2-4
V gene: TRBV2
CDR3 protein: ASRPAGGAIDIQY

J gene: TRBJ1-2
V gene: TRBV7-8
CDR3 protein: ASSSQQIYT

J gene: TRBJ2-6
V gene: TRBV28
CDR3 protein: ASSGVSGFLSAGANVLT

J gene: TRBJ2-2
V gene: TRBV11-2
CDR3 protein: ASSMTVGFINTGELF

J gene: TRBJ1-1
V gene: TRBV6-6
CDR3 protein: ASSRQGADTEAF

J gene: TRBJ2-7
V gene: TRBV5-4
CDR3 protein: ASSLSVSGSSYEQY

J gene: TRBJ1-2
V gene: TRBV15
CDR3 protein: ATSRTGGVYGYT

J gene: TRBJ2-1
V gene: TRBV30
CDR3 protein: AWSVMGANEQF

J gene: TRBJ2-5
V gene: TRBV5-1
CDR3 protein: ASSKGGVETQY

J gene: TRBJ2-1
V gene: TRBV6-4
CDR3 protein: ASSEDSPNEQF

J gene: TRBJ2-6
V gene: TRBV19
CDR3 protein: ASTPRGGFSSGANVLT

J gene: TRBJ2-7
V gene: TRBV28
CDR3 protein: ASRRDRGIGEQY

J gene: TRBJ2-1
V gene: TRBV27
CDR3 protein: ASSLLGTSGSNEQF

J gene: TRBJ1-1
V gene: TRBV19
CDR3 protein: ASSTGQGASEAF

J gene: TRBJ2-7
V gene: TRBV6-1
CDR3 protein: ASSLGLAERYEQY

J gene: TRBJ1-2
V gene: TRBV28
CDR3 protein: ASSKTGGGYGYT

J gene: TRBJ1-4
V gene: TRBV2
CDR3 protein: ASTSGTGNEKLF

J gene: TRBJ2-1
V gene: TRBV9
CDR3 protein: ASSKTGYNEQF

J gene: TRBJ2-1
V gene: TRBV6-4
CDR3 protein: ASSAGLAGGSEQF

J gene: TRBJ1-1
V gene: TRBV21-1
CDR3 protein: ASSKGGGLEAF

J gene: TRBJ2-1
V gene: TRBV25-1
CDR3 protein: ASSGLTGGPNEQF

J gene: TRBJ2-1
V gene: TRBV13
CDR3 protein: ASSLGSGTAYNEQF

J gene: TRBJ2-1
V gene: TRBV29-1
CDR3 protein: SVLGGTDYNEQF

J gene: TRBJ2-1
V gene: TRBV11-3
CDR3 protein: ASSLGTTYNEQF

J gene: TRBJ2-7
V gene: TRBV11-2
CDR3 protein: ASSFTGDLYEQY

J gene: TRBJ2-1
V gene: TRBV6-5
CDR3 protein: ATLRTSGYNEQF

J gene: TRBJ2-7
V gene: TRBV7-9
CDR3 protein: ASSSNSGTAFASSYEQY

J gene: TRBJ2-2
V gene: TRBV6-6
CDR3 protein: ASRKGDRVNGELF

J gene: TRBJ2-3
V gene: TRBV7-9
CDR3 protein: ASSLTHEDTQY